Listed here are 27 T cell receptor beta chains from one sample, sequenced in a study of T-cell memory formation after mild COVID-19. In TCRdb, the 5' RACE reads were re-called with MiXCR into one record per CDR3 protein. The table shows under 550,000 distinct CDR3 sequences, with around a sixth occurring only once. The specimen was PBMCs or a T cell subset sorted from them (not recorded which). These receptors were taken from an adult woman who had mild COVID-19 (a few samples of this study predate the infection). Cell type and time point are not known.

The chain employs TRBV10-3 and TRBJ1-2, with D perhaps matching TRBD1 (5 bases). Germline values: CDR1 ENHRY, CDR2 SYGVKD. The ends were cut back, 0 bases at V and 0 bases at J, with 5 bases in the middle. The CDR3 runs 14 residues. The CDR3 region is CAISESTANYGYTF. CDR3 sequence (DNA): TGTGCCATCAGTGAGTCGACAGCTAACTATGGCTACACCTTC.

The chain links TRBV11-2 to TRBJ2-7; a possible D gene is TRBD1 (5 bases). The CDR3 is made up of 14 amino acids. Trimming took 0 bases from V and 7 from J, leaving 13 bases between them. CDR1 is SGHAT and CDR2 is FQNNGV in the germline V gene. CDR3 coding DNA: TGTGCCAGCAGCTTAGATGGGGCGAGACAAGAGCAGTACTTC. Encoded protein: CASSLDGARQEQYF.

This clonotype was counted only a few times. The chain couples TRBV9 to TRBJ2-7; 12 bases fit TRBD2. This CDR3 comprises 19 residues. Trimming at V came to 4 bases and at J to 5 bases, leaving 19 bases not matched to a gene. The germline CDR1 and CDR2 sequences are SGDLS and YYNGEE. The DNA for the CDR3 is TGTGCCAGCAGCCCGGGTGGGCTAGCGGGAGGGCCTGGGTCTCACGAGCAGTACTTC. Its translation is CASSPGGLAGGPGSHEQYF.

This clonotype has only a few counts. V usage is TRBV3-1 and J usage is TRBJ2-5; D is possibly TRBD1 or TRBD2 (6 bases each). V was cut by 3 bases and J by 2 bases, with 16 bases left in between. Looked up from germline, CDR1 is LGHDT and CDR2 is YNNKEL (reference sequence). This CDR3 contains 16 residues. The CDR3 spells CASSHRGGGFQETQYF. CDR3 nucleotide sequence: TGTGCCAGCAGCCATCGAGGAGGGGGATTTCAAGAGACCCAGTACTTC.

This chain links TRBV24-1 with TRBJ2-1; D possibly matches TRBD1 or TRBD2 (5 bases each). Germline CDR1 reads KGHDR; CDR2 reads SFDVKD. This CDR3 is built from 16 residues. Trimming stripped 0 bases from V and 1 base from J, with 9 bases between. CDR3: CATSDLRGESYNEQFF. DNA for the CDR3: TGTGCCACCAGTGATTTGAGAGGGGAGTCCTACAATGAGCAGTTCTTC.

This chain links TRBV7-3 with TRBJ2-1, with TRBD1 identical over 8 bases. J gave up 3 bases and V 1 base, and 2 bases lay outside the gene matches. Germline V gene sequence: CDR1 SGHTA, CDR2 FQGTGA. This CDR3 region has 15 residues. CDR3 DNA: TGTGCCAGCAGCTTAAACAGGGGGAGCTACAATGAGCAGTTCTTC. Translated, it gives CASSLNRGSYNEQFF. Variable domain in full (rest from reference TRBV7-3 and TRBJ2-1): GAGVSQTPSNKVTEKGKYVELRCDPISGHTALYWYRQSLGQGPEFLIYFQGTGAADDSGLPNDRFFAVRPEGSVSTLKIQRTERGDSAVYLCASSLNRGSYNEQFFGPGTRLTVL.

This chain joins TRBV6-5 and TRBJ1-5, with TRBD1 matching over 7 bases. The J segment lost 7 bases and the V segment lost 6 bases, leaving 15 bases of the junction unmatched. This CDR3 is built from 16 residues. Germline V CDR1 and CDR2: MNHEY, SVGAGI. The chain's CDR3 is CASRFLRDSNIQPQHF. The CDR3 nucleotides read TGTGCCAGCAGATTCCTCCGGGACAGTAATATACAGCCCCAGCATTTT.

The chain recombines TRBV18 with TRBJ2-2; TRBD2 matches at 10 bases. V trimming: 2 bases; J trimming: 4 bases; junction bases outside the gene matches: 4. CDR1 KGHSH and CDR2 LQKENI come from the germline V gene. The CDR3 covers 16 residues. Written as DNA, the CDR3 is TGTGCCAGCTCACCATCACTAGCGGGATTCACCGGGGAGCTGTTTTTT. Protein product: CASSPSLAGFTGELFF.

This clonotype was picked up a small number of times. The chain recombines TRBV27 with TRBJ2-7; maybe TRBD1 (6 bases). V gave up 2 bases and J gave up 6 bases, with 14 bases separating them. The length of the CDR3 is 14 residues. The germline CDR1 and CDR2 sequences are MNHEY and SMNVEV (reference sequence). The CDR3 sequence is CASSLQSTDSEQYF. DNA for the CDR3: TGTGCCAGCAGTTTACAGAGTACGGACAGCGAGCAGTACTTC.

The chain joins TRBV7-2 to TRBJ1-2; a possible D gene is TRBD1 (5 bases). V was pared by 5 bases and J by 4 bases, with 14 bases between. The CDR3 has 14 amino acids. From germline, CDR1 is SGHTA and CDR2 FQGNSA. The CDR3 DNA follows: TGTGCCAGCAGCCGCCCGACAGACGTCTATGGCTACACCTTC. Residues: CASSRPTDVYGYTF.

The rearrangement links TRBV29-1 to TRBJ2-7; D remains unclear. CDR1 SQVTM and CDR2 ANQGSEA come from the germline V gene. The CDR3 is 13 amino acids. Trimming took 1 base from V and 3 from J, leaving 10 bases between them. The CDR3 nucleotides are TGCAGCGTTGAAGGGGCGGAGATCTACGAGCAGTACTTC. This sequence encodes CSVEGAEIYEQYF.

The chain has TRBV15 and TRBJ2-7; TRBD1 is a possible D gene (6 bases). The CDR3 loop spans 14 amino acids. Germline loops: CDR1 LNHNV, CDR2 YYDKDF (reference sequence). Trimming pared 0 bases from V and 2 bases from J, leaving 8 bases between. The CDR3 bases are TGTGCCACCAGCAGAGATCAGGGGCCCTACGAGCAGTACTTC. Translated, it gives CATSRDQGPYEQYF.

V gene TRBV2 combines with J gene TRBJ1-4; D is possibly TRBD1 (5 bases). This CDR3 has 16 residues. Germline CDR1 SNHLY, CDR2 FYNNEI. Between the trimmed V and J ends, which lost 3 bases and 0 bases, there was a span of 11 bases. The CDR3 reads CASSDAGAATNEKLFF. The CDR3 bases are TGTGCCAGCAGTGACGCTGGGGCAGCAACTAATGAAAAACTGTTTTTT. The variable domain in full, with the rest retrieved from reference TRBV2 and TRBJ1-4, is EPEVTQTPSHQVTQMGQEVILRCVPISNHLYFYWYRQILGQKVEFLVSFYNNEISEKSEIFDDQFSVERPDGSNFTLKIRSTKLEDSAMYFCASSDAGAATNEKLFFGSGTQLSVL.

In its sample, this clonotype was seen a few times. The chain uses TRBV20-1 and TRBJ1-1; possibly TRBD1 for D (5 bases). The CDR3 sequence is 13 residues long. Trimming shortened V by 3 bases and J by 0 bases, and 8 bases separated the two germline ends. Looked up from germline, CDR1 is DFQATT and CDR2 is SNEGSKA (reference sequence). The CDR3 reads CSASGGVNTEAFF. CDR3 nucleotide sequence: TGCAGTGCTAGTGGAGGGGTGAACACTGAAGCTTTCTTT.

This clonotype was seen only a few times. The CDR3 loop is CASSKSNSYNEQFF. The CDR3 nucleotides read TGTGCCAGCAGCAAAAGCAACTCCTACAATGAGCAGTTCTTC. The chain has TRBV7-6 and TRBJ2-1, with D unresolved. Trimming removed 5 bases from V and 0 bases from J, with 8 bases in between. Germline V CDR1 and CDR2: SGHVS, FNYEAQ. This CDR3 has 14 amino acids.

This CDR3 reads CASSSGTGTLRSYEQYF. The DNA of the CDR3 is TGCGCCAGCAGCTCCGGGACAGGGACCCTGAGGTCCTACGAGCAGTACTTC. The J gene is TRBJ2-7, the V gene TRBV5-1; 9 bases align to TRBD1. The germline gives CDR1 SGHRS, CDR2 YFSETQ. The V and J ends lost 3 bases and 1 base, in that order; junction bases with no gene match: 11. The CDR3 loop spans 17 amino acids. Full variable domain (outside the CDR3, taken from reference TRBV5-1 and TRBJ2-7): KAGVTQTPRYLIKTRGQQVTLSCSPISGHRSVSWYQQTPGQGLQFLFEYFSETQRNKGNFPGRFSGRQFSNSRSEMNVSTLELGDSALYLCASSSGTGTLRSYEQYFGPGTRLTVT.

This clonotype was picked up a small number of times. In nucleotides, the CDR3 is TGTGCCAGCAGTGAATATGGCTACACCTTC. It is translated as CASSEYGYTF. J is TRBJ1-2 and V is TRBV6-1; no firm D call. CDR1 is MNHNS, CDR2 SASEGT, per germline. V dropped 2 bases and J dropped 5 bases, with 0 bases sitting between them. CDR3 length equals 10 residues.

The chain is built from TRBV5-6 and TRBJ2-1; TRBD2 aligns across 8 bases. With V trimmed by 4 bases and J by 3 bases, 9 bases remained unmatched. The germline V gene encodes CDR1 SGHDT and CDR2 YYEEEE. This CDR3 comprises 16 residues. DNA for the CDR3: TGTGCCAGCAGCGCGGGACTAGAGGGGATCTACAATGAGCAGTTCTTC. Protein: CASSAGLEGIYNEQFF.

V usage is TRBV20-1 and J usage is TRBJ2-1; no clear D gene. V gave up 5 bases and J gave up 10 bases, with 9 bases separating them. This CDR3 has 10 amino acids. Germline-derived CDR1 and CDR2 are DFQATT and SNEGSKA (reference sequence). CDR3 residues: CSALALEQFF. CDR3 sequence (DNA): TGCAGTGCTTTAGCTTTGGAGCAGTTCTTC.

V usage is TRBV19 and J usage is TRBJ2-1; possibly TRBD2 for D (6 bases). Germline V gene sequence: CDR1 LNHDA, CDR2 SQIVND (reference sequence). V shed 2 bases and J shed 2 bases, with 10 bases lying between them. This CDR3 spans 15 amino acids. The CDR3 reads CASSIQRLAYNEQFF. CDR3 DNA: TGTGCCAGTAGTATACAGAGACTAGCCTACAATGAGCAGTTCTTC.

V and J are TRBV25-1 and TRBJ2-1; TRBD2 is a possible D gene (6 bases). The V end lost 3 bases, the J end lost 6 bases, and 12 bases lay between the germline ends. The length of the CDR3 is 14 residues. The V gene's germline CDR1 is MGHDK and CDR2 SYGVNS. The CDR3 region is CASSEGGGFNEQFF. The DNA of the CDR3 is TGTGCCAGCAGTGAGGGAGGAGGGTTCAATGAGCAGTTCTTC.

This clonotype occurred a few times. The CDR3 DNA reads TGTGCCGCGGGGGGAGCGGTAGCCGGGGAGCTGTTTTTT. Protein: CAAGGAVAGELFF. The J gene is TRBJ2-2, the V gene TRBV5-4; 8 bases agree with TRBD2. J was trimmed by 6 bases and V by 10 bases; bases with no gene match: 8. Per germline, CDR1 SGHNT and CDR2 YYREEE (reference sequence). The length of the CDR3 is 13 residues.

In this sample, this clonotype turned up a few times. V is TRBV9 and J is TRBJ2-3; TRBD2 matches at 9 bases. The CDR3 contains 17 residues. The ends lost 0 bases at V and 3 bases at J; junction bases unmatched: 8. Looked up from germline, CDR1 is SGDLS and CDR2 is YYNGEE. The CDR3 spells CASSVAAGGPKTDTQYF. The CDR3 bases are TGTGCCAGCAGCGTAGCTGCGGGGGGGCCTAAGACAGATACGCAGTATTTT. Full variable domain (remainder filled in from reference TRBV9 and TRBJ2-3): DSGVTQTPKHLITATGQRVTLRCSPRSGDLSVYWYQQSLDQGLQFLIQYYNGEERAKGNILERFSAQQFPDLHSELNLSSLELGDSALYFCASSVAAGGPKTDTQYFGPGTRLTVL.

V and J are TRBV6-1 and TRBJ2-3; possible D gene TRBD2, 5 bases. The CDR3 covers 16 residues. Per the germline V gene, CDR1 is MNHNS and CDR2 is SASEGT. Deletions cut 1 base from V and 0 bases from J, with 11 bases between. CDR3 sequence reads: CASSEELAISTDTQYF. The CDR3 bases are TGTGCCAGCAGTGAAGAGTTAGCGATTAGCACAGATACGCAGTATTTT.

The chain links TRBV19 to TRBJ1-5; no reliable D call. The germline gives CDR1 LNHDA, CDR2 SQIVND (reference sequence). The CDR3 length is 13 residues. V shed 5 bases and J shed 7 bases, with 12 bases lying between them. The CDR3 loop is CASSPGLRQPQHF. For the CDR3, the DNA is TGTGCCAGTAGTCCTGGTCTCCGGCAGCCCCAGCATTTT.

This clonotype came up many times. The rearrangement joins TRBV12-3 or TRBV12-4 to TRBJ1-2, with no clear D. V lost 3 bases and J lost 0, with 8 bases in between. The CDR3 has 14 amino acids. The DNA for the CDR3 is TGTGCCAGCAGTTTTTCTGGTTCTAACTATGGCTACACCTTC. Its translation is CASSFSGSNYGYTF.

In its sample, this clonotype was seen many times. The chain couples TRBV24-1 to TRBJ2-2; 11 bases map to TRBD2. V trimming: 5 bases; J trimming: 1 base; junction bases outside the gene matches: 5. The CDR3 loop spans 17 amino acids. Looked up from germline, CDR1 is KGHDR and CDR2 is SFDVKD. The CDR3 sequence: CATSAGLAAMNTGELFF. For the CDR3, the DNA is TGTGCCACCAGTGCGGGACTAGCGGCGATGAACACCGGGGAGCTGTTTTTT.